The 13 T cell receptor beta chains listed next were all sequenced from one sample in a study of cytomegalovirus exposure and HLA in healthy donors. Assay: immunoSEQ multiplex PCR; the TCRdb copy retains only in-frame clones and omits some. This sample has approximately 160,000 clones, with roughly nine tenths found just once. The sequencing sample was made of PBMCs. The receptors stem from a woman aged 18-35 years in good health and CMV-seropositive.

The sample holds one count of this clone. The chain is built from TRBV18 and TRBJ2-1, with D tentatively TRBD1 (9 bases). Germline V gene sequence: CDR1 KGHSH, CDR2 LQKENI. Trimming left V 2 bases short and J 7 bases short, with 30 bases between. The CDR3 totals 20 residues. In nucleotides, the CDR3 is TGTGCCAGCTCACCATACACAGGGGGCTCGAGCGGGAGCTCGGGTAATGAGCAGTTCTTC. It yields the protein CASSPYTGGSSGSSGNEQFF.

The V gene is TRBV7-2, the J gene TRBJ2-1, with 10 positions matching TRBD2. Germline values: CDR1 SGHTA, CDR2 FQGNSA. The CDR3 is 15 residues long. V gave up 5 bases and J gave up 4 bases; unmatched junction bases: 5. The CDR3 sequence: CASSPGLAEYNEQFF. CDR3 DNA: TGTGCCAGCAGCCCCGGACTAGCGGAGTACAATGAGCAGTTCTTC.

V usage is TRBV4-2 and J usage is TRBJ2-3; TRBD2 matches at 7 bases. Germline CDR1 and CDR2: LGHNA and YNFKEQ. The trim removed 3 bases at V and 3 bases at J, leaving 12 bases unmatched. The CDR3 runs 17 residues. CDR3 protein: CASSQSARERVTDTQYF. The CDR3 region has the DNA TGTGCCAGCAGCCAGTCTGCGCGGGAGAGGGTGACAGATACGCAGTATTTT.

This chain links TRBV7-9 with TRBJ1-2, with 11 positions matching TRBD1. Trimming cost V 3 bases and J 7 bases; bases outside gene matches: 7. Looked up from germline, CDR1 is SEHNR and CDR2 is FQNEAQ (reference sequence). There are 15 residues in the CDR3. The CDR3 nucleotides read TGTGCCAGCAGCTTCTCCGGGACAGGGGGTTCTGGCTACACCTTC. Translated, it gives CASSFSGTGGSGYTF.

The chain combines TRBV9 with TRBJ1-3, with D perhaps matching TRBD1 (5 bases). The CDR3 length is 15 residues. Trimming left V 3 bases short and J 0 bases short, with 10 bases between. The germline gives CDR1 SGDLS, CDR2 YYNGEE. CDR3 region: CASSGDSHSGNTIYF. CDR3 DNA sequence: TGTGCCAGCAGCGGAGACAGTCACTCTGGAAACACCATATATTTT. Combining the CDR3 with reference TRBV9 and TRBJ1-3 gives the whole variable domain DSGVTQTPKHLITATGQRVTLRCSPRSGDLSVYWYQQSLDQGLQFLIQYYNGEERAKGNILERFSAQQFPDLHSELNLSSLELGDSALYFCASSGDSHSGNTIYFGEGSWLTVV.

The chain uses TRBV6-1 and TRBJ2-7; 8 bases agree with TRBD1. Germline loops: CDR1 MNHNS, CDR2 SASEGT. The CDR3 runs to 14 residues. Unmatched junction bases numbered 4, after V lost 4 bases and J lost 2 bases. Here the CDR3 DNA reads TGTGCCAGCAGTGCGACAGGGGAAGCCTACGAGCAGTACTTC. This sequence encodes CASSATGEAYEQYF.

The chain uses TRBV6-6 and TRBJ2-3, with D perhaps TRBD1 (5 bases). Germline V lookup: CDR1 MNHNY, CDR2 SVGAGI (reference sequence). V lost 6 bases, J lost 2 bases, and 9 bases lay in between. This CDR3 region has 13 residues. The CDR3 DNA is TGTGCCAGCAGCTCGACAGACACAGATACGCAGTATTTT. Protein sequence: CASSSTDTDTQYF.

This clone was observed a handful of times. The chain joins TRBV19 to TRBJ2-7; a possible D gene is TRBD2 (6 bases). CDR1 and CDR2 (germline): LNHDA, SQIVND (reference sequence). Trimming removed 7 bases at V and 5 bases at J, with 15 bases between. CDR3 size: 13 residues. DNA for the CDR3: TGTGCCAGTAACCCTGACGGGGGACACGAGCAGTACTTC. It encodes CASNPDGGHEQYF.

CDR3 amino acids: CASSYPTGGGYGYTF. The CDR3 region has the DNA TGTGCCAGCAGTTACCCGACAGGCGGGGGCTATGGCTACACCTTC. This chain uses TRBV6-5 with TRBJ1-2, with a possible D match to TRBD1 (6 bases). The V and J ends lost 2 bases and 4 bases respectively, with 14 bases between them. The germline gives CDR1 MNHEY, CDR2 SVGAGI. This CDR3 has 15 residues.

This clone occurred once. The chain joins TRBV7-9 to TRBJ1-3; D uncertain. V lost 4 bases and J lost 5, with 15 bases in between. CDR1 and CDR2 (germline): SEHNR, FQNEAQ (reference sequence). The length of the CDR3 is 15 residues. The CDR3 coding sequence is TGTGCCAGCAGCTCCCGGGAGGGTACCAGAAACACCATATATTTT. Translated: CASSSREGTRNTIYF.

CDR3 residues: CASSFGTQREKLFF. The CDR3 coding sequence is TGTGCCAGCAGTTTCGGGACTCAGAGAGAAAAACTGTTTTTT. The genes are TRBV28 and TRBJ1-4, with D possibly matching TRBD1 (5 bases). CDR3 length equals 14 residues. The germline CDR1 and CDR2 sequences are MDHEN and SYDVKM. Trimming pared 3 bases from V and 8 bases from J, leaving 13 bases between.

The chain is built from TRBV7-6 and TRBJ1-1, with 8 bases aligning to TRBD1. The V segment lost 1 base and the J segment 5 bases; nucleotides outside the gene matches: 6. Germline assignment: CDR1 SGHVS and CDR2 FNYEAQ. This CDR3 region has 15 residues. The CDR3 DNA is TGTGCCAGCAGCTTAGACGGACAGGGAGGAACTGAAGCTTTCTTT. Its protein is CASSLDGQGGTEAFF.

V usage is TRBV11-2 and J usage is TRBJ2-5, with D possibly TRBD2 on 5 matching bases. The CDR3 extends over 16 amino acids. Trimming removed 5 bases at V and 5 bases at J, with 21 bases between. In germline, CDR1 is SGHAT, CDR2 FQNNGV. CDR3 nucleotide sequence: TGTGCCAGCAGCGTGTCCACGACGGGGAGCGCCGAGACCCAGTACTTC. This gives the protein CASSVSTTGSAETQYF.